The source of this T cell receptor (beta chain) is a study of blood T cell repertoires in COVID-19. Study at large: From the United States, Italy and Spain came samples of acute and convalescent COVID-19. T cells, B-cell-depleted T cells, or PBMCs provided the cDNA or gDNA that served as material.

Study processing details: For nucleated cells, counts were estimated from reference gene primer amplification. The repertoire was sequenced with immunoSEQ multiplex PCR; TCRdb's copy has only in-frame clones and lacks some. The DNA gave D and trimming, while V, J and clone size come from that table. Among 45,000 to 65,000 clones listed, roughly 89% were seen once. The CDR3 is 14 residues long. Germline V gene sequence: CDR1 SGDLS, CDR2 YYNGEE. Unmatched junction bases numbered 5, after V lost 4 bases and J lost 5 bases. The sequence derives from a man at least 80 years old with active or convalescent COVID-19. The chain employs TRBV9 and TRBJ2-1; the match to TRBD2 covers 8 bases. Sequencing used peripheral blood. The CDR3 DNA reads TGTGCCAGCAGCCCCGGGGGGGTGGACAATGAGCAGTTCTTC. Translating gives CASSPGGVDNEQFF.